Listed below are T cell receptor beta chains from one sample, sequenced in a study of blood T cell repertoires in COVID-19. Assay: immunoSEQ multiplex PCR; the TCRdb copy retains only in-frame clones and omits some. This sample has hundreds of thousands of clones; about 90% occur once, and the top ten carry roughly 10%. Sequencing used peripheral blood. These receptors all come from a woman in her 70s with COVID-19, enrolled during active disease. Both conserved end residues are part of each CDR3.

j_call	v_call	cdr3_aa
TRBJ2-3	TRBV5-4	CASSPPNALAGAGTTDTQYF
TRBJ2-7	TRBV13	CASSLGLGTGFYEQYF
TRBJ1-1	TRBV2	CASSSYNTEAFF
TRBJ2-7	TRBV7-6	CASSLSGPTYEQYF
TRBJ1-1	TRBV15	CATSRDLGGGAFF
TRBJ2-1	TRBV11-3	CASSQQGDIYNEQFF
TRBJ2-7	TRBV19	CASSGTGNVREQYF
TRBJ2-5	TRBV10-1	CASSRETQYF
TRBJ2-3	TRBV2	CASSGSFTDTQYF
TRBJ1-2	TRBV28	CASSLTGRYDYGYTF
TRBJ1-2	TRBV3-1/TRBV3-2	CASSPGQGGGYTF
TRBJ2-1	TRBV3-1/TRBV3-2	CASSQVGLAVNEQFF
TRBJ2-7	TRBV24-1	CATSDPGTSGTPYEQYF
TRBJ1-2	TRBV27	CASSSTGGSDGYTF
TRBJ2-1	TRBV9	CASSALDRLHNEQFF
TRBJ2-5	TRBV6-2/TRBV6-3	CASSFLAGWEETQYF
TRBJ2-5	TRBV5-4	CASSLDGTWYQETQYF
TRBJ2-7	TRBV19	CASSTQTGPYEQYF
TRBJ1-1	TRBV28	CASQGSEAFF
TRBJ2-6	TRBV10-2	CASSEGSSGANVLTF
TRBJ2-7	TRBV23-1	CASSRHLPRDGSLYEQYF
TRBJ2-2	TRBV3-1/TRBV3-2	CASSQGGGTGELFF
TRBJ1-2	TRBV4-3	CASSQEWGSYGYTF
TRBJ2-1	TRBV6-5	CASSYSGRDNEQFF
TRBJ1-6	TRBV19	CASSMPGGPLNSPLHF